This record looks at one TCR beta chain sequence and its context. This sample was included in a study of blood T cell repertoires in COVID-19. The wider study: Collection of acute and convalescent COVID-19 samples took place in the United States, Italy and Spain. Sources were T cells, B-cell-depleted T cells, or PBMCs; the material itself was cDNA or gDNA.

Losses at the gene ends were 1 base for V and 9 bases for J; bases not matched to a gene: 5. The CDR3 covers 14 residues. Germline V gene lookup returns CDR1 ENHRY and CDR2 SYGVKD. Clones were read by immunoSEQ multiplex PCR, and TCRdb kept only the in-frame ones, dropping some. The data show about 200,000 clones, about nine tenths seen once. This receptor was obtained from a man aged 60-69 years who had recovered from COVID-19. The sample consisted of peripheral blood. This chain joins TRBV10-3 and TRBJ2-1; 8 bases fit TRBD2. CDR3 loop: CAISELTSVSEQFF. The CDR3 bases are TGTGCCATCAGTGAGTTGACTAGCGTGAGTGAGCAGTTCTTC.